The following is a T cell receptor (beta chain) sequence with its context. Its antigen is unidentified. This clone may be a read error of a much larger clone one base away. The sample comes from a study of breast tumors, draining lymph nodes, adjacent tissues. Study-wide results and limits: Most tumor T cells seemingly derive from lymph node, then expand in tumor.

The lymph nodes were axillary draining lymph nodes from breast cancer patients. TCRdb ran MiXCR on the multiplex PCR reads and lists one entry per CDR3 protein. Of about 180,000 distinct CDR3 sequences in the sample, 30% to 35% were seen once. Trimming pared 3 bases from V and 3 bases from J, leaving 11 bases between. The CDR3 totals 14 residues. Germline V gene lookup returns CDR1 SGHDT and CDR2 YYEEEE. The V gene is TRBV5-6, the J gene TRBJ2-3; no reliable D call. What was sequenced was axillary lymph node tissue. The TCR was taken from a female donor with breast cancer. Some clones in this sample may be carry-over from other donors' samples. DNA of the CDR3: TGTGCCAGCAGCTCCGCAGGCACGACAGATACGCAGTATTTT. Translation gives CASSSAGTTDTQYF.